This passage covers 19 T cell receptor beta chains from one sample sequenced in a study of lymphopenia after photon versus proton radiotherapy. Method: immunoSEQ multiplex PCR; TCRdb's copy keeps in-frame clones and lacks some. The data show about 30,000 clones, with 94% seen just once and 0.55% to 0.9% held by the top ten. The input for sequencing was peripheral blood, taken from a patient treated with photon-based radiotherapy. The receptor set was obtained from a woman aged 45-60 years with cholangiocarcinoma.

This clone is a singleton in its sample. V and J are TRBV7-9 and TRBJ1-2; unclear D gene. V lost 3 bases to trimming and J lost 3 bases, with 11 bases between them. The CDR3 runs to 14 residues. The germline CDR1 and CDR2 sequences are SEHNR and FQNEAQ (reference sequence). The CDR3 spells CASSFWSGDYGYTF. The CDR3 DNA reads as TGTGCCAGCAGCTTCTGGAGCGGGGACTATGGCTACACCTTC.

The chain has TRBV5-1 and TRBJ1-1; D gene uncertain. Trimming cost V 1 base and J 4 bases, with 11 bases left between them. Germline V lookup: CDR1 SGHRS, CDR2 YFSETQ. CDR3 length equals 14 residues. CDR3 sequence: CASSLSGGVTEAFF. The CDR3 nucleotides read TGCGCCAGCAGCTTGTCGGGTGGGGTCACTGAAGCTTTCTTT.

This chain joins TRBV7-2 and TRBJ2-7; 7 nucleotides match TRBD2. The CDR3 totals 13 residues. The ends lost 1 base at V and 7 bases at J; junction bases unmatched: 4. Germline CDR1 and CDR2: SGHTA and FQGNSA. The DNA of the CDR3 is TGTGCCAGCAGCTTAGAGCGGGGACGGGAGCAGTACTTC. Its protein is CASSLERGREQYF.

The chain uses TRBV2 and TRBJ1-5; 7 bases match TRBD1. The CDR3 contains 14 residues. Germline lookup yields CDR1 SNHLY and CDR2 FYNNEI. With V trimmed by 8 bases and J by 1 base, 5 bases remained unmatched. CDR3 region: CASGQQGSNQPQHF. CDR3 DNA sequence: TGTGCCAGCGGCCAACAGGGGAGCAATCAGCCCCAGCATTTT.

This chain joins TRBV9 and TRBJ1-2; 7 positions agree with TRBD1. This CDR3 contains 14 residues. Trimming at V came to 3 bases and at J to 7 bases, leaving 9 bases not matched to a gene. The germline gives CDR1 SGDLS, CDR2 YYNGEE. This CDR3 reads CASSAEQGRGGYTF. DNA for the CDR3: TGTGCCAGCAGCGCAGAACAGGGGAGGGGTGGCTACACCTTC.

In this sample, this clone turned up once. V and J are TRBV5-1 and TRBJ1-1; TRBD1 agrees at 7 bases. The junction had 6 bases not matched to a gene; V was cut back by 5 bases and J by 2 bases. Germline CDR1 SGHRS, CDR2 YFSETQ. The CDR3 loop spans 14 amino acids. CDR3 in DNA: TGCGCCAGCAGTAGACAGGGTACCAACACTGAAGCTTTCTTT. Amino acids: CASSRQGTNTEAFF.

CDR3 region: CASSFMGIALRTNNYGYTF. CDR3 coding DNA: TGCGCCAGCAGCTTTATGGGGATTGCCCTACGGACGAACAACTATGGCTACACCTTC. The gene calls are TRBV5-1 and TRBJ1-2; D gene ambiguous. This CDR3 comprises 19 residues. Germline V gives CDR1 SGHRS, CDR2 YFSETQ. V was shortened by 2 bases and J by 2 bases, with 25 bases between the two germline ends.

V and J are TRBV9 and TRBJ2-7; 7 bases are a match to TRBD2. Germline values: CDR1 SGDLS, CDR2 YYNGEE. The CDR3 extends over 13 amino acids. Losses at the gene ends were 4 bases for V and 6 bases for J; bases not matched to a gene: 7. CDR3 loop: CASSSRLAGEQYF. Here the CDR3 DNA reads TGTGCCAGCAGCTCCAGACTAGCAGGCGAGCAGTACTTC. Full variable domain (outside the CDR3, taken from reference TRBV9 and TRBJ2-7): DSGVTQTPKHLITATGQRVTLRCSPRSGDLSVYWYQQSLDQGLQFLIQYYNGEERAKGNILERFSAQQFPDLHSELNLSSLELGDSALYFCASSSRLAGEQYFGPGTRLTVT.

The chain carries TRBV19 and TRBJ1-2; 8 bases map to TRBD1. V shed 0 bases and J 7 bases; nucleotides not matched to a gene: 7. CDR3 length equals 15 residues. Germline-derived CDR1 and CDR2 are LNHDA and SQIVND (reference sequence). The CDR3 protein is CASSIDLDRAAGYTF. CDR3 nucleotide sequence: TGTGCCAGTAGTATAGACCTGGACAGGGCGGCTGGCTACACCTTC.

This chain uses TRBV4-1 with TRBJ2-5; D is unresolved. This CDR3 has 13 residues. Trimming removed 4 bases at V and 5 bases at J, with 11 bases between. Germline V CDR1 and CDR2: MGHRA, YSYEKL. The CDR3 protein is CASSLSAGETQYF. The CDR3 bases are TGCGCCAGCAGCCTGTCGGCCGGGGAGACCCAGTACTTC.

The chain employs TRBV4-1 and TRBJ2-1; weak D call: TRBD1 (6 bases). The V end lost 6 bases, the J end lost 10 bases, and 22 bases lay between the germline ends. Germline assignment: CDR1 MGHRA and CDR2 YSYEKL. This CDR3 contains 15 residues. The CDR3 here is CASSPLGHGIREQFF. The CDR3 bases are TGCGCCAGCAGTCCCTTGGGACACGGGATTAGGGAGCAGTTCTTC.

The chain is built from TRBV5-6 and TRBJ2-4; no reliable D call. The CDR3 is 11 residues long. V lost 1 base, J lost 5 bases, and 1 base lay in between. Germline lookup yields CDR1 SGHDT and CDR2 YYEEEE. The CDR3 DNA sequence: TGTGCCAGCAGCTTGCAAAACATTCAGTACTTC. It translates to CASSLQNIQYF.

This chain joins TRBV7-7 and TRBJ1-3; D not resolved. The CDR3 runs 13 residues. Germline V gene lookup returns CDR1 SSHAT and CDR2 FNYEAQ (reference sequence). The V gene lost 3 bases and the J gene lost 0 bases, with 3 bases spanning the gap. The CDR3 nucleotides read TGTGCCAGCAGCTTGGGCTCTGGAAACACCATATATTTT. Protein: CASSLGSGNTIYF.

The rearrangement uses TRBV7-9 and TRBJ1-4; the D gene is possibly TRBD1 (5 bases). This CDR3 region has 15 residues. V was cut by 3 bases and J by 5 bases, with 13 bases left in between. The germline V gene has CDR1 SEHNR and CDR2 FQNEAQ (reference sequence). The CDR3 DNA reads TGTGCCAGCAGCTTGACGGACACATGGAATGAAAAACTGTTTTTT. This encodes CASSLTDTWNEKLFF.

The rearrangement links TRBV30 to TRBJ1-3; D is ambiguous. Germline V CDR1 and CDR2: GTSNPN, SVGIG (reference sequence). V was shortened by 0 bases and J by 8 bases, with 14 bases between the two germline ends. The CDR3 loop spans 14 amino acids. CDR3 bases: TGTGCCTGGAGTGTGAGTCTCGGTCCCGACACCATATATTTT. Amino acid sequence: CAWSVSLGPDTIYF.

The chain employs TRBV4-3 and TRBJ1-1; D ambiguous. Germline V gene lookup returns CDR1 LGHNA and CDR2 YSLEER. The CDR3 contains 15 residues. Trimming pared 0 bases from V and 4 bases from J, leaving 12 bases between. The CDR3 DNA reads TGCGCCAGCAGCCAAGATCCCGGGGTGGGCACTGAAGCTTTCTTT. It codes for CASSQDPGVGTEAFF.

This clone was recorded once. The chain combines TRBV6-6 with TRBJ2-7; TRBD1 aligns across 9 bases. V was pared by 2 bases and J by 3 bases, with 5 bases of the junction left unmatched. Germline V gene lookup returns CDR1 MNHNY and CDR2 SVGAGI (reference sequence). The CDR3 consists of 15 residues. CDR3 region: CASSYRQGGIYEQYF. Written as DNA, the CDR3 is TGTGCCAGCAGTTACCGACAGGGGGGAATCTACGAGCAGTACTTC.

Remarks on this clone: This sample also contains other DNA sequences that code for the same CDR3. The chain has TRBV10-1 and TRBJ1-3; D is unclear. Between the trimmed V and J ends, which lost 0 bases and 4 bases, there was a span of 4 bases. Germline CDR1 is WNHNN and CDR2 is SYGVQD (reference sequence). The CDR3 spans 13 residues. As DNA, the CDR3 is TGCGCCAGCAGTGAGTCAGGGGGAAACACCATATATTTT. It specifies CASSESGGNTIYF.

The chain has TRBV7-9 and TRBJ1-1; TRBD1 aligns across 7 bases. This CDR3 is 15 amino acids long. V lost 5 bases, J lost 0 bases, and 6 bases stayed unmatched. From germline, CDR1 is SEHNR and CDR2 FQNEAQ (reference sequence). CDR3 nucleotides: TGTGCCAGCAGCCCTCAAGGGACAGTGAACACTGAAGCTTTCTTT. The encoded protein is CASSPQGTVNTEAFF.